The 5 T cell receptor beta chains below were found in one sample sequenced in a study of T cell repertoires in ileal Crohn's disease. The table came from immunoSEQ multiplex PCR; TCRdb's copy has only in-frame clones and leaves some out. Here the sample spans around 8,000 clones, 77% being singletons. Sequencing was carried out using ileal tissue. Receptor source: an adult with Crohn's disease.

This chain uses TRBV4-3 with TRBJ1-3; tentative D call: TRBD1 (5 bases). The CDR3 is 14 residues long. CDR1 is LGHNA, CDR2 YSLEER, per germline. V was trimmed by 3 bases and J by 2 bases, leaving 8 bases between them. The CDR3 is CASSHREAGNTIYF. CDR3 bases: TGCGCCAGCAGCCACAGGGAGGCTGGAAACACCATATATTTT.

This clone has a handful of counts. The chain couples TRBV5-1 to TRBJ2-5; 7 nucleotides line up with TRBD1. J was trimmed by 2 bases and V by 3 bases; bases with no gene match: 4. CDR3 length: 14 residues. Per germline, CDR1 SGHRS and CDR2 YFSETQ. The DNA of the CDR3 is TGCGCCAGCAGCTCTGGGACAGCTCAAGAGACCCAGTACTTC. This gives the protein CASSSGTAQETQYF.

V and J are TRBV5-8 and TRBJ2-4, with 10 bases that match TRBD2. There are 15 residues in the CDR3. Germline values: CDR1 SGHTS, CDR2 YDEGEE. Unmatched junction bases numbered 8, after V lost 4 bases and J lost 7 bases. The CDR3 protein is CASSQRGGLRNIQYF. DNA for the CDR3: TGTGCCAGCAGCCAGCGGGGGGGCTTGCGGAACATTCAGTACTTC.

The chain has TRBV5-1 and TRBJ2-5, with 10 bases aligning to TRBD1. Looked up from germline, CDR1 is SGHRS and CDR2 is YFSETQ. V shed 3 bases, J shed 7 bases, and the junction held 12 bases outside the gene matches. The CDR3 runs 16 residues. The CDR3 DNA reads TGCGCCAGCAGCTGGGGGTCGGGGACAGGGGTCGTGACCCAGTACTTC. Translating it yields CASSWGSGTGVVTQYF.

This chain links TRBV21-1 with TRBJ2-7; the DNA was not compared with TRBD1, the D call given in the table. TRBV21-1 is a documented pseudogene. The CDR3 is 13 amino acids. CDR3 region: CASRQGGVHEQYF. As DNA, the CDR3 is TGTGCCAGCAGACAGGGGGGGGTCCACGAGCAGTACTTC.